The 11 T cell receptor beta chains below were found in one sample sequenced in a study of blood T cell repertoires in COVID-19. Method: immunoSEQ multiplex PCR; TCRdb's copy keeps in-frame clones and lacks some. The sample shows fewer than 200,000 clones, almost 85% of them seen only once. Material: peripheral blood. These receptors all come from a woman of 80 years or more with COVID-19, enrolled during active disease.

This clone was seen a handful of times. V usage is TRBV2 and J usage is TRBJ1-1, with TRBD1 matching over 7 bases. Germline V CDR1 and CDR2: SNHLY, FYNNEI. With V trimmed by 6 bases and J by 0 bases, 7 bases remained unmatched. The CDR3 has 15 amino acids. CDR3 nucleotide sequence: TGTGCCAGCAGGGCTAGACAGGGAATGAACACTGAAGCTTTCTTT. Its protein is CASRARQGMNTEAFF.

Comment on this clone: This same CDR3 is encoded by further DNA sequences in the sample. The chain has TRBV7-9 and TRBJ2-5, with D maybe TRBD2 (6 bases). The CDR3 extends over 14 amino acids. Germline V lookup: CDR1 SEHNR, CDR2 FQNEAQ (reference sequence). Between the trimmed V and J ends, which lost 2 bases and 5 bases, there was a span of 12 bases. The CDR3 nucleotides read TGTGCCAGCAGCTTACTAGCAGGAGGGGAGACCCAGTACTTC. Translated, it gives CASSLLAGGETQYF.

This rearrangement joins TRBV3-1 (or the pseudogene TRBV3-2) to TRBJ2-3; 9 bases are shared with TRBD1. J was trimmed by 5 bases and V by 4 bases; bases with no gene match: 10. This CDR3 contains 16 residues. Per the germline V gene, CDR1 is LGHDT and CDR2 is YNNKEL (reference sequence). This CDR3 is CASSRSGTGRGDTQYF. The CDR3 bases are TGTGCCAGCAGCCGGTCCGGGACAGGGAGGGGAGATACGCAGTATTTT.

The chain uses TRBV10-3 and TRBJ1-3, with 10 bases aligning to TRBD1. The CDR3 loop spans 14 amino acids. V lost 6 bases to trimming and J lost 9 bases; unmatched junction nucleotides: 8. Germline CDR1 and CDR2: ENHRY and SYGVKD. CDR3 DNA sequence: TGTGCCATCAGACCGACAGGGGGCGAGGGCACCATATATTTT. Translated: CAIRPTGGEGTIYF.

This sequence joins TRBV19 and TRBJ2-3; maybe TRBD1 (5 bases). The V gene lost 5 bases and the J gene lost 6 bases, with 21 bases spanning the gap. Germline assignment: CDR1 LNHDA and CDR2 SQIVND (reference sequence). The CDR3 has 16 residues. CDR3 sequence: CASSLGRQGLYDTQYF. Written as DNA, the CDR3 is TGTGCCAGTAGTTTAGGGCGGCAGGGCCTATATGATACGCAGTATTTT.

The rearrangement joins TRBV5-5 to TRBJ2-6; no reliable D call. The CDR3 is 15 amino acids. The ends were cut back, 3 bases at V and 4 bases at J, with 11 bases in the middle. CDR1 SGHKS and CDR2 YYEKEE come from the germline V gene (reference sequence). CDR3 sequence reads: CASSSALAGANVLTF. The CDR3 DNA reads TGTGCCAGCAGCTCTGCTTTGGCCGGGGCCAACGTCCTGACTTTC.

The chain links TRBV27 to TRBJ1-6; 10 bases fit TRBD1. V trimming: 1 base; J trimming: 5 bases; junction bases outside the gene matches: 5. The CDR3 loop spans 17 amino acids. Germline assignment: CDR1 MNHEY and CDR2 SMNVEV (reference sequence). The CDR3 region has the DNA TGTGCCAGCAGTTTATGGGGGGACAGGGGAAATAATTCACCCCTCCACTTT. Translated: CASSLWGDRGNNSPLHF.

This rearrangement joins TRBV23-1 to TRBJ2-5; the D gene is possibly TRBD1 (5 bases). TRBV23-1 is reported as an ORF; its role is uncertain. The CDR3 runs 12 residues. The germline V and J ends were trimmed by 10 bases and 1 base, with 10 bases remaining between them. The CDR3 loop is CATRGFQETQYF. The DNA for the CDR3 is TGCGCCACAAGGGGATTCCAAGAGACCCAGTACTTC.

This clone has a handful of counts. The chain is built from TRBV27 and TRBJ2-3; 7 positions match TRBD2. Germline assignment: CDR1 MNHEY and CDR2 SMNVEV (reference sequence). The CDR3 runs 15 residues. After removal of 3 bases from V and 0 bases from J, the junction contained 3 bases not matched to a gene. CDR3 nucleotides: TGTGCCAGCAGTTTTCTAGCGGACAGCACAGATACGCAGTATTTT. This codes for CASSFLADSTDTQYF.

This chain uses TRBV7-6 with TRBJ2-7; D possibly corresponds to TRBD1 (7 bases). Trimming took off 3 bases at V and 5 bases at J, with 17 bases between the two ends. CDR3 length equals 15 residues. Germline CDR1 reads SGHVS; CDR2 reads FNYEAQ. The CDR3 sequence: CASSFTPDREDEQYF. CDR3 nucleotides: TGTGCCAGCAGCTTCACCCCCGACAGGGAGGACGAGCAGTACTTC. Together with reference TRBV7-6 and TRBJ2-7, the CDR3 gives the full variable domain: GAGVSQSPRYKVTKRGQDVALRCDPISGHVSLYWYRQALGQGPEFLTYFNYEAQQDKSGLPNDRFSAERPEGSISTLTIQRTEQRDSAMYRCASSFTPDREDEQYFGPGTRLTVT.

This chain links TRBV2 with TRBJ2-1, with no clear D. The ends were cut back, 4 bases at V and 0 bases at J, with 7 bases in the middle. The germline V gene encodes CDR1 SNHLY and CDR2 FYNNEI. This CDR3 comprises 14 residues. CDR3 in DNA: TGTGCCAGCAGTGTGAGTCACTCCTACAATGAGCAGTTCTTC. It specifies CASSVSHSYNEQFF.